A single sample gave rise to the 9 T cell receptor beta chains below, sequenced in a study of blood T cell repertoires in COVID-19. Method: immunoSEQ multiplex PCR; TCRdb's copy keeps in-frame clones and lacks some. The table includes approximately 100,000 clones, approximately 81% detected once. Material for sequencing was peripheral blood. The receptors come from a woman in her 70s with active or convalescent COVID-19.

This chain links TRBV2 with TRBJ2-7, with D perhaps matching TRBD1 (8 bases). Trimming cost V 6 bases and J 5 bases, with 14 bases left between them. The CDR3 loop spans 13 amino acids. Germline loops: CDR1 SNHLY, CDR2 FYNNEI. The CDR3 DNA sequence: TGTGCCAGCAGGCCAACAGGGGGGGACGAGCAGTACTTC. It specifies CASRPTGGDEQYF.

The V gene is TRBV18, the J gene TRBJ1-1, with 9 bases fitting TRBD1. CDR1 and CDR2 from the germline V gene are KGHSH and LQKENI. V lost 6 bases, J lost 1 base, and 9 bases stayed unmatched. The CDR3 covers 16 residues. Written as DNA, the CDR3 is TGTGCCAGCTCCCTAGGAGGGACAGGGACGAACACTGAAGCTTTCTTT. Its protein is CASSLGGTGTNTEAFF. The entire variable domain, with the rest obtained from reference TRBV18 and TRBJ1-1, is as follows: NAGVMQNPRHLVRRRGQEARLRCSPMKGHSHVYWYRQLPEEGLKFMVYLQKENIIDESGMPKERFSAEFPKEGPSILRIQQVVRGDSAAYFCASSLGGTGTNTEAFFGQGTRLTVV.

V is TRBV15 and J is TRBJ2-1; 11 nucleotides line up with TRBD2. Trimming cost V 0 bases and J 3 bases; bases outside gene matches: 4. Germline V gene sequence: CDR1 LNHNV, CDR2 YYDKDF (reference sequence). The CDR3 loop spans 17 amino acids. In DNA, the CDR3 is TGTGCCACCAGCAGAGACTTGGGACTAGCGGACTACAATGAGCAGTTCTTC. Protein product: CATSRDLGLADYNEQFF.

Only one count was recorded for this clone. The chain links TRBV14 to TRBJ1-2; D remains unclear. V lost 0 bases and J 4 bases, leaving 9 bases between the germline ends. The CDR3 loop spans 14 amino acids. Germline CDR1 SGHDN, CDR2 FVKESK. The CDR3 here is CASSQEPRIYGYTF. For the CDR3, the DNA is TGTGCCAGCAGCCAAGAACCTAGGATCTATGGCTACACCTTC.

V and J are TRBV15 and TRBJ1-4; D is unclear. Germline V lookup: CDR1 LNHNV, CDR2 YYDKDF (reference sequence). V lost 3 bases and J lost 8, with 16 bases in between. The CDR3 is 15 residues long. CDR3 region: CATSRDQRDWEKLFF. The CDR3 DNA reads TGTGCCACCAGCAGGGATCAGAGGGATTGGGAAAAACTGTTTTTT. The whole variable domain, filled in from reference TRBV15 and TRBJ1-4, reads DAMVIQNPRYQVTQFGKPVTLSCSQTLNHNVMYWYQQKSSQAPKLLFHYYDKDFNNEADTPDNFQSRRPNTSFCFLDIRSPGLGDTAMYLCATSRDQRDWEKLFFGSGTQLSVL.

The chain combines TRBV7-3 with TRBJ1-2; D is perhaps TRBD1 (6 bases). Trimming took off 1 base at V and 14 bases at J, with 17 bases between the two ends. CDR1 and CDR2 from the germline V gene are SGHTA and FQGTGA. This CDR3 region has 13 residues. The CDR3 reads CASSLRGQGRWTF. The CDR3 DNA reads as TGTGCCAGCAGCTTAAGGGGTCAGGGGCGTTGGACCTTC.

This rearrangement joins TRBV28 to TRBJ2-7, with TRBD1 matching 9 bases. Germline V gene sequence: CDR1 MDHEN, CDR2 SYDVKM. Losses at the gene ends were 5 bases for V and 2 bases for J; bases not matched to a gene: 10. This CDR3 is 16 amino acids long. The CDR3 region is CASSQIRDRAAYEQYF. The CDR3 DNA is TGTGCCAGCAGTCAAATCCGGGACAGGGCGGCCTACGAGCAGTACTTC.

V gene TRBV27 combines with J gene TRBJ1-6, with 11 bases that match TRBD1. The CDR3 covers 16 residues. J gave up 9 bases and V 5 bases, and 9 bases lay outside the gene matches. Germline CDR1 is MNHEY and CDR2 is SMNVEV (reference sequence). CDR3 amino acids: CASSVDSGTGGSPLHF. The CDR3, as DNA: TGTGCCAGCAGTGTAGACTCCGGGACAGGGGGTTCACCCCTCCACTTT.

V and J are TRBV4-3 and TRBJ1-5; maybe TRBD1 (6 bases). The germline gives CDR1 LGHNA, CDR2 YSLEER. The CDR3 totals 15 residues. V dropped 1 base and J dropped 6 bases, with 13 bases sitting between them. The CDR3 is CASSQGLQGSQPQHF. The CDR3 region has the DNA TGCGCCAGCAGCCAAGGGCTACAGGGCTCTCAGCCCCAGCATTTT.